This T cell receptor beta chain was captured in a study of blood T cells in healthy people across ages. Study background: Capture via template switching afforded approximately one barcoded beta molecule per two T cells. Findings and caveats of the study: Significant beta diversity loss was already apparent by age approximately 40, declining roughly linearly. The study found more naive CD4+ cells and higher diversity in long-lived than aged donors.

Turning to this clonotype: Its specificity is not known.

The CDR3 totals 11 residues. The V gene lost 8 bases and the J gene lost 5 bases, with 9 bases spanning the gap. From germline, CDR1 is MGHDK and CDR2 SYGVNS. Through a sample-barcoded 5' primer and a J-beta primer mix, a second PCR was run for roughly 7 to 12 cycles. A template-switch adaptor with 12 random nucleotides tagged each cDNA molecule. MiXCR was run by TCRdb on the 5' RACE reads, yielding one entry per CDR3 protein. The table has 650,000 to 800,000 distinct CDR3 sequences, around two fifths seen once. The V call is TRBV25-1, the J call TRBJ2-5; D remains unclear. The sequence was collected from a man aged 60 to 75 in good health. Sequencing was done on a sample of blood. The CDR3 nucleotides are TGTGCCAGCCAAGTGAGGGAGACCCAGTACTTC. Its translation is CASQVRETQYF.